This T cell receptor (beta chain) was recovered during a study of HIV-infected patients and healthy controls. Whole-study results and caveats: The seeming recovery of the Gini index after therapy in HIV-infected patients vanished in size-matched data.

At least ten counts were recorded for this clonotype. The target antigen is unknown. Whole blood was used without fractionation, so all unsorted peripheral T cells were included. Around 450 ng RNA was reverse transcribed with alpha and beta constant-region primers. Each of the alpha and beta chains got its own library through chain-specific third strand synthesis with indices. TCRdb called the 5' RACE reads again in MiXCR, with one record for every CDR3 protein. This table has under 6,500 distinct CDR3 sequences, roughly 23% appearing once. Per germline, CDR1 MNHEY and CDR2 SVGEGT. The CDR3 is 14 residues long. Trimming pared 5 bases from V and 2 bases from J, leaving 11 bases between.

The sequenced sample was blood, obtained before antiretroviral therapy. The chain is built from TRBV6-2 or TRBV6-3 and TRBJ2-3, with D unresolved. The TCR was taken from an adult with HIV infection. The CDR3 loop reads CASSLAVLTDTQYF. The DNA of the CDR3 is TGTGCCAGCAGTCTCGCGGTCCTCACAGATACGCAGTATTTT.